Shown below are 23 T cell receptor beta chains from a single sample sequenced in a study of CD8+CD57+ T cells in acquired aplastic anemia. Genomic DNA acted as the template from which TCR beta VDJ combination and CDR3 sequence profiling were carried out. A single record per CDR3 protein comes from TCRdb applying MiXCR to the reads. The data show hundreds of thousands of distinct CDR3 sequences, about 70% seen once. Material for sequencing was sorted CD4+, CD8+, or CD8+CD57+ T cells (not recorded which) from PBMCs. All receptors come from a human donor in good health, serving as a control.

To note about this clonotype: One junction end does not reproduce the germline sequence, and a read error may be involved. V usage is TRBV11-1 and J usage is TRBJ1-1; a weak D match, TRBD1 (6 bases). CDR3 size: 17 residues. Germline CDR1 and CDR2: SGHAT and FQDESV (reference sequence). The CDR3 nucleotides are TGTGCCAGCAGCCCCGAGGGGGGGGCAGGGCGGAACACTGAGGCTTTCTTT. It codes for CASSPEGGAGRNTEAFF.

This clonotype was seen many times. CDR3 DNA: TGCAGCGTTGAAGAGGGAAGGGCCTACTATGGCTACACCTTC. Translated: CSVEEGRAYYGYTF. The chain carries TRBV29-1 and TRBJ1-2, with D unclear. This CDR3 spans 14 amino acids. Germline assignment: CDR1 SQVTM and CDR2 ANQGSEA. The V end lost 0 bases, the J end lost 3 bases, and 11 bases lay between the germline ends.

J is TRBJ2-1 and V is TRBV7-8; 7 bases match TRBD2. CDR1 and CDR2 (germline): SGHVS, FQNEAQ. V shed 5 bases and J 13 bases; nucleotides not matched to a gene: 20. CDR3 size: 16 residues. The CDR3 is CASSQGGTKETQYQFF. The CDR3 DNA is TGTGCCAGCAGCCAGGGAGGGACCAAAGAGACCCAGTACCAGTTCTTC. Variable domain in full (rest from reference TRBV7-8 and TRBJ2-1): GAGVSQSPRYKVAKRGQDVALRCDPISGHVSLFWYQQALGQGPEFLTYFQNEAQLDKSGLPSDRFFAERPEGSVSTLKIQRTQQEDSAVYLCASSQGGTKETQYQFFGPGTRLTVL.

Details on this clonotype: One junction end does not reproduce the germline sequence, and a read error may be involved. The V gene is TRBV9, the J gene TRBJ2-5, with 7 bases fitting TRBD1. Germline V gene sequence: CDR1 SGDLS, CDR2 YYNGEE. The CDR3 totals 18 residues. CDR3 loop: CASSRTRGGQSYQETQCF. CDR3 nucleotide sequence: TGTGCCAGCAGCAGAACTAGAGGGGGCCAATCGTACCAAGAGACCCAGTGCTTC.

This clonotype was seen once. The DNA is omitted, as the CDR3 cannot be located on it reliably, and the CDR3 follows TCRdb's listing. The rearrangement joins TRBV20-1 to TRBJ2-7. Germline V gene lookup returns CDR1 DFQATT and CDR2 SNEGSKA (reference sequence). The CDR3 length is 13 residues, termini included. CDR3 sequence: CSASRGYTFEQYF.

This clonotype was seen a few times. The chain uses TRBV29-1 and TRBJ2-7, with 11 bases lining up with TRBD2. There are 16 residues in the CDR3. With 8 bases clipped from V and 0 bases from J, the junction kept 12 bases outside the gene matches. Germline V gives CDR1 SQVTM, CDR2 ANQGSEA. The CDR3, as DNA: TGCAGCCAACCGAAGGGACTAGCGGTGCCCTCCTACGAGCAGTACTTC. Residues: CSQPKGLAVPSYEQYF.

Concerning this clonotype itself: Because the CDR3 is missing its conserved closing phenylalanine or tryptophan, this is likely a read error. The V call is TRBV7-2, the J call TRBJ2-3; D is tentatively TRBD1 or TRBD2 (5 bases each). V was cut by 3 bases and J by 3 bases, with 7 bases left in between. Per the germline V gene, CDR1 is SGHTA and CDR2 is FQGNSA. The CDR3 has 13 residues. DNA of the CDR3: TGTGCCAGCAGCTTGGGGGTTACAGATACGCAGTATTAT. Amino acid sequence: CASSLGVTDTQYY.

The J gene is TRBJ2-1, the V gene TRBV7-3; the D gene is possibly TRBD2 (7 bases). Trimming removed 4 bases at V and 11 bases at J, with 24 bases between. The CDR3 is 16 amino acids. The germline V gene has CDR1 SGHTA and CDR2 FQGTGA. The CDR3 nucleotides read TGTGCCAGCAGCTGGGGGGGGGCACAGATACGCAGTAAGCAGTTCTTC. Amino acids: CASSWGGAQIRSKQFF. The variable domain in full, with the rest retrieved from reference TRBV7-3 and TRBJ2-1, is GAGVSQTPSNKVTEKGKYVELRCDPISGHTALYWYRQSLGQGPEFLIYFQGTGAADDSGLPNDRFFAVRPEGSVSTLKIQRTERGDSAVYLCASSWGGAQIRSKQFFGPGTRLTVL.

The genes are TRBV12-3 or TRBV12-4 and TRBJ2-2, with 10 bases fitting TRBD1. The CDR3 covers 17 residues. Unmatched junction bases numbered 8, after V lost 6 bases and J lost 1 base. CDR3 sequence reads: CASRDRGEGMNTGELFF. DNA of the CDR3: TGTGCCAGCAGGGACAGGGGGGAAGGCATGAACACCGGGGAGCTGTTTTTT.

A note on this clonotype: The junction does not match germline at one end; this may be a read error. This chain uses TRBV7-2 with TRBJ1-4; D remains unclear. Germline CDR1 reads SGHTA; CDR2 reads FQGNSA. This CDR3 is built from 14 residues. The CDR3 DNA sequence: TGTGCCAGCAGCCGGAGCGGGTTGACGGAAAAGCTGTACTTT. It yields the protein CASSRSGLTEKLYF.

Regarding this clonotype: Germline and junction disagree at one end, which may indicate a read error. The V and J genes are TRBV12-3 or TRBV12-4 and TRBJ1-1; no clear D. The CDR3 is 13 residues long. The CDR3 loop reads CACSLRTNTEAFF. The CDR3 DNA reads TGCGCCTGCAGTTTACGGACGAACACTGAAGCTTTCTTT.

This clonotype was recorded many times. V and J are TRBV12-3 or TRBV12-4 and TRBJ1-5; TRBD1 aligns across 7 bases. With 3 bases clipped from V and 8 bases from J, the junction kept 7 bases outside the gene matches. This CDR3 is 14 amino acids long. The CDR3 loop is CASSFKGALKPQHF. The CDR3 bases are TGTGCCAGCAGTTTTAAGGGGGCATTGAAGCCCCAGCATTTT.

Here the CDR3 reads CASSPDVNTEAFF. The CDR3 DNA is TGTGCCAGTAGTCCGGACGTGAACACTGAAGCTTTCTTT. The gene calls are TRBV19 and TRBJ1-1; D is uncertain. Germline CDR1 LNHDA, CDR2 SQIVND (reference sequence). Deletions cut 5 bases from V and 0 bases from J, with 7 bases between. The CDR3 totals 13 residues. Looking up the rest from reference TRBV19 and TRBJ1-1 gives the full variable domain: DGGITQSPKYLFRKEGQNVTLSCEQNLNHDAMYWYRQDPGQGLRLIYYSQIVNDFQKGDIAEGYSVSREKKESFPLTVTSAQKNPTAFYLCASSPDVNTEAFFGQGTRLTVV.

The table lists this clonotype with a few counts. The rearrangement joins TRBV25-1 to TRBJ1-4; TRBD1 matches at 7 bases. CDR1 is MGHDK, CDR2 SYGVNS, per germline. V dropped 1 base and J dropped 3; count of bases not matched to a gene: 2. CDR3 length: 15 amino acids. The CDR3 DNA reads TGTGCCAGCAGTGAATCGGGACAGCCTAATGAAAAACTGTTTTTT. Translating it yields CASSESGQPNEKLFF.

The chain joins TRBV7-3 to TRBJ1-2; D is unresolved. CDR3 size: 14 residues. V was trimmed by 6 bases and J by 2 bases, leaving 13 bases between them. The V gene's germline CDR1 is SGHTA and CDR2 FQGTGA. The CDR3 region has the DNA TGTGCCAGCAGTGAAATAAGCTCGAACTATGGCTACACCTTC. This translates into CASSEISSNYGYTF.

The V and J genes are TRBV20-1 and TRBJ2-7, with TRBD2 as a possible D gene (6 bases). This CDR3 has 15 residues. V dropped 6 bases and J dropped 4 bases, with 22 bases sitting between them. Germline CDR1 and CDR2: DFQATT and SNEGSKA (reference sequence). The CDR3 is CSARPGQGGKYEQYF. The CDR3 DNA reads as TGCAGTGCGCGACCGGGGCAGGGAGGCAAGTACGAGCAGTACTTC.

This rearrangement joins TRBV2 to TRBJ2-2; 9 bases map to TRBD1. This CDR3 contains 15 residues. Trimming at V came to 6 bases and at J to 2 bases, leaving 4 bases not matched to a gene. From germline, CDR1 is SNHLY and CDR2 FYNNEI. The DNA for the CDR3 is TGTGCCAGCAGCTTGACAGGGGGAAACACCGGGGAGCTGTTTTTT. It specifies CASSLTGGNTGELFF. The whole variable domain, remainder taken from reference TRBV2 and TRBJ2-2, is EPEVTQTPSHQVTQMGQEVILRCVPISNHLYFYWYRQILGQKVEFLVSFYNNEISEKSEIFDDQFSVERPDGSNFTLKIRSTKLEDSAMYFCASSLTGGNTGELFFGEGSRLTVL.

This clonotype has ten or more counts. This chain uses TRBV3-1 with TRBJ2-5, with a weak D call TRBD1 (5 bases). V gave up 2 bases and J gave up 1 base, with 8 bases separating them. Germline CDR1 and CDR2: LGHDT and YNNKEL (reference sequence). There are 14 residues in the CDR3. CDR3 sequence: CASSQRGTQETQYF. DNA for the CDR3: TGTGCCAGCAGCCAAAGGGGCACCCAAGAGACCCAGTACTTC.

Comments on this clonotype: Lacking the conserved final phenylalanine or tryptophan, this CDR3 likely reflects a read error. The gene calls are TRBV7-2 and TRBJ1-2, with D uncertain. This CDR3 region has 13 residues. Germline-derived CDR1 and CDR2 are SGHTA and FQGNSA. Trimming removed 0 bases from V and 6 bases from J, with 8 bases in between. The CDR3 loop reads CASSLADRDGYTI. CDR3 DNA sequence: TGTGCCAGCAGCTTAGCAGATAGGGATGGCTACACCATC.

The CDR3, as DNA: TGTGCCAGCAGCGGCTCCCGGGACACAGACAATGAGCAGTTCTTC. This gives the protein CASSGSRDTDNEQFF. V and J are TRBV9 and TRBJ2-1, with D perhaps TRBD1 (6 bases). CDR3 length: 15 residues. Germline V gene data show CDR1 as SGDLS and CDR2 as YYNGEE. The V end lost 3 bases, the J end lost 5 bases, and 15 bases lay between the germline ends.

V is TRBV15 and J is TRBJ2-3; no reliable D call. The CDR3 runs 13 residues. Germline V lookup: CDR1 LNHNV, CDR2 YYDKDF (reference sequence). V lost 5 bases and J lost 9, with 15 bases in between. The CDR3 DNA reads TGTGCCACCAGCTTAGACGACACGAAAACGCAGTATTTT. Residues: CATSLDDTKTQYF.

J is TRBJ1-3 and V is TRBV5-5; the D is unclear. The V end was cut by 0 bases, the J end by 0 bases, with 7 bases between. Germline assignment: CDR1 SGHKS and CDR2 YYEKEE (reference sequence). The length of the CDR3 is 15 residues. In DNA, the CDR3 is TGTGCCAGCAGCTTGGGGCTGATCTCTGGAAACACCATATATTTT. Protein product: CASSLGLISGNTIYF.

The chain recombines TRBV7-6 with TRBJ2-7; D call uncertain. The CDR3 extends over 17 amino acids. V dropped 5 bases and J dropped 6 bases, with 26 bases sitting between them. Germline loops: CDR1 SGHVS, CDR2 FNYEAQ. The CDR3 DNA reads TGTGCCAGCAGCCCAGGTCGTGGGTTGGATAAAACCGGCGAGCAGTACTTC. Protein sequence: CASSPGRGLDKTGEQYF.